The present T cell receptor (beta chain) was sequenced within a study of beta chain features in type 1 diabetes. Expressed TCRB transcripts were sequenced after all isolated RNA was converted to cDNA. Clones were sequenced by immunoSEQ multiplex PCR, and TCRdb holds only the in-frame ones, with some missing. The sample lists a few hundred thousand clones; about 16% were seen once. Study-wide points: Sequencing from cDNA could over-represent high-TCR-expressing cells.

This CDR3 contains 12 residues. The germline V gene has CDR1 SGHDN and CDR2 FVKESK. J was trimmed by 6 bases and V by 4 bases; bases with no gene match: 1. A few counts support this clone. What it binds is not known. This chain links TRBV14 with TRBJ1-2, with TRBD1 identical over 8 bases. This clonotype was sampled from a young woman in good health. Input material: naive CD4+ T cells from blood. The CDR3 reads CASSPGGHGYTF. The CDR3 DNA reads TGTGCCAGCAGCCCAGGGGGCCATGGCTACACCTTC.